Listed below are T cell receptor beta chains from one sample, sequenced in a study of T cell responses to AZD1222 COVID-19 vaccine. Some clones are missing from TCRdb's copy, which holds only in-frame ones; the method was immunoSEQ multiplex PCR. This sample has more than 140,000 clones, with about 91% found just once. The specimen was peripheral blood, collected on day 0 of MenACWY control vaccination. The receptor source for this set is an adult in good health. CDR3s include the opening cysteine and the closing phenylalanine or tryptophan. D genes are given only for firm matches. Clone size appears in some rows only: once, few, many, or a class for an expanded clone.

j_call v_call clone_size d_call cdr3_nt cdr3_aa
TRBJ2-7 TRBV9 . TRBD1 TGTGCCAGCAGCCAAACCGGGACAGGGTGGGAGCAGTACTTC CASSQTGTGWEQYF
TRBJ1-2 TRBV7-9 . . TGTGCCAGCAGCTTAGGGACCAGGACAGACTATGGCTACACCTTC CASSLGTRTDYGYTF
TRBJ2-7 TRBV18 . TRBD1 TGTGCCAGCTCACCACCAGGGACAGGGGATGGCGAGCAGTACTTC CASSPPGTGDGEQYF
TRBJ2-1 TRBV19 . TRBD2 TGTGCCAGCTCGACTAGCGGGATCAGTAATGAGCAGTTCTTC CASSTSGISNEQFF
TRBJ1-5 TRBV21-1 . . TGTGCCAGCAGCCGAACAAAAAGCAATCAGCCCCAGCATTTT CASSRTKSNQPQHF
TRBJ2-5 TRBV28 . . TGTGCCAGCAGTTCGTACGGGACCCAGTACTTC CASSSYGTQYF
TRBJ2-5 TRBV6-5 . . TGTGCCAGCACCATTAGCAGAGGGAGTGAAGAGACCCAGTACTTC CASTISRGSEETQYF
TRBJ2-3 TRBV27 . . TGTGCCAGCAGCTTAAGTACTACCACAGATACGCAGTATTTT CASSLSTTTDTQYF
TRBJ1-1 TRBV27 . . TGTGCCAGCAGTCAACTCAGAAAGAACACTGAAGCTTTCTTT CASSQLRKNTEAFF
TRBJ1-6 TRBV7-9 . . TGTGCCAGCAGGCCCTCTTCTGACAATTCACCCCTCCACTTT CASRPSSDNSPLHF
TRBJ1-2 TRBV6-1 . . TGTGCCAGCAGTGATTACGAGGGAAGTGGCTACACCTTC CASSDYEGSGYTF
TRBJ2-2 TRBV7-3 . . TGTGCCAGCAGACAGGCCAACACCGGGGAGCTGTTTTTT CASRQANTGELFF
TRBJ2-5 TRBV11-3 . TRBD1 TGTGCCAGCAGCTTCCGGACCGGGACAGGGGTCGAGACCCAGTACTTC CASSFRTGTGVETQYF
TRBJ1-2 TRBV7-9 . . TGTGCCAGCAGCTTAGGGGAGTCGGGGTATGGCTACACCTTC CASSLGESGYGYTF
TRBJ2-1 TRBV7-3 . TRBD1 TGTGCCAGCAGCTTCTCCCGGGACAGCCACAATGAGCAGTTCTTC CASSFSRDSHNEQFF
TRBJ1-6 TRBV6-5 . . TGTGCCAGCAGCCCCGACCCATCTTCACCCCTCCACTTT CASSPDPSSPLHF
TRBJ2-3 TRBV9 . TRBD1 TGTGCCAGCAGCCTCTGGACAGGGAGTGGAACAGATACGCAGTATTTT CASSLWTGSGTDTQYF
TRBJ1-1 TRBV7-2 once . TGTGCCAGCAGCTTAGACTTCGGGGTTCGGGGCACTGAAGCTTTCTTT CASSLDFGVRGTEAFF
TRBJ2-2 TRBV6-2/TRBV6-3 few TRBD1 TGTGCCAGCAGCCAGACAGGGGGCTGGTTGAACGGGGAGCTGTTTTTT CASSQTGGWLNGELFF
TRBJ1-5 TRBV19 . . TGTGCCAGTAGTATGATGGGAGACTATAGCAATCAGCCCCAGCATTTT CASSMMGDYSNQPQHF
TRBJ1-2 TRBV5-1 . TRBD1 TGCGCCAGCAGCTTGGTGACAGGGGGAGCTAACTATGGCTACACCTTC CASSLVTGGANYGYTF
TRBJ2-4 TRBV6-1 . . TGTGCCAGCAGTGAGGGAGGCGTACTAGCCAAAAACATTCAGTACTTC CASSEGGVLAKNIQYF
TRBJ2-2 TRBV11-2 once . TGTGCCAGCAGCTTAGTTGGACAGAGGACCGGGGAGCTGTTTTTT CASSLVGQRTGELFF
TRBJ1-4 TRBV7-6 . . TGTGCCAGCAGCCAGGTCGGAAGGCTACTGTTTTTT CASSQVGRLLFF
TRBJ1-3 TRBV6-1 . . TGTGCCAGCAGTGAAGTAGGTCAATTTGGAAACACCATATATTTT CASSEVGQFGNTIYF
TRBJ2-1 TRBV24-1 few TRBD2 TGTGCCACCAGTGATGGGACTAGCGGGAGGGGTGGTGAGCAGTTCTTC CATSDGTSGRGGEQFF
TRBJ1-1 TRBV7-3 . . TGTGCCAGCAGCTCTACGGGGTTAGCTTTCTTT CASSSTGLAFF
TRBJ1-1 TRBV19 . . TGTGCCAGTAGTATTAAGGTCCCTCGGACTGAAGCTTTCTTT CASSIKVPRTEAFF
TRBJ1-2 TRBV28 . . TGTGCCAGCAGTTCCCCGTTTAAGGGACATACTAACTATGGCTACACCTTC CASSSPFKGHTNYGYTF
TRBJ1-5 TRBV5-5 . TRBD1 TGTGCCAGCAGCTTGGCGGTTGGACAGGGCGGTCAGCCCCAGCATTTT CASSLAVGQGGQPQHF
TRBJ2-1 TRBV11-2 . . TGTGCCAGCAGCTTAGTCGGCCGGGGCGGGGAGCAGTTCTTC CASSLVGRGGEQFF
TRBJ1-2 TRBV4-3 once . TGCGCCAGCAGCCCCCGGATGAGGGGATCTTCTAACTATGGCTACACCTTC CASSPRMRGSSNYGYTF
TRBJ2-2 TRBV11-3 . . TGTGCCAGCAACGCTTTTGAGTCCGGGGAGCTGTTTTTT CASNAFESGELFF
TRBJ2-1 TRBV7-2 . TRBD2 TGTGCCAGCAGCCCCCAACCGGGGGGTGAGCAGTTCTTC CASSPQPGGEQFF
TRBJ2-5 TRBV5-1 . . TGCGCCAGCAGCTTGAGTTCGTGGGGTCCTTTGGGGACCCAGTACTTC CASSLSSWGPLGTQYF
TRBJ1-5 TRBV18 . TRBD1 TGTGCCAGCTCAAAGACAGGGGATGGCAATCAGCCCCAGCATTTT CASSKTGDGNQPQHF
TRBJ1-5 TRBV19 . TRBD1 TGTGCCAGTAGTATAGATCAACGGACAGGGGGCTCAAGCAATCAGCCCCAGCATTTT CASSIDQRTGGSSNQPQHF
TRBJ2-7 TRBV5-1 . TRBD2 TGCGCCAGCAGCTTGCTGTCTAGCGGGATGAACGAGCAGTACTTC CASSLLSSGMNEQYF
TRBJ1-2 TRBV7-2 . TRBD1 TGTGCCAGCAGCTTCCTGGGACAGGGGGCTTATGGCTACACCTTC CASSFLGQGAYGYTF
TRBJ1-1 TRBV5-1 . TRBD1 TGCGCCAGCAGCTTTCAGGGGGCTACCAAGAACACTGAAGCTTTCTTT CASSFQGATKNTEAFF
TRBJ2-7 TRBV4-3 . . TGCGCCAGCAGCCAAGTAGCCCTGTCATCGCCTTACTTC CASSQVALSSPYF
TRBJ2-2 TRBV6-5 . . TGTGCCAGCATCCGGGACCGGCGAGCCGGGGAGCTGTTTTTT CASIRDRRAGELFF
TRBJ1-3 TRBV30 . . TGTGCCTGGGGAGGGGCGTCTGGAAACACCATATATTTT CAWGGASGNTIYF
TRBJ1-2 TRBV3-1/TRBV3-2 . . TGTGCCAGCAGCAGGGACTCCTATGGCTACACCTTC CASSRDSYGYTF
TRBJ2-1 TRBV28 . TRBD1 TGTGCCAGCAGTCTATGGGGACAGGGCAGCTACAATGAGCAGTTCTTC CASSLWGQGSYNEQFF
TRBJ2-1 TRBV27 . TRBD2 TGTGCCAGCAGTTCGGCTAGCGGGTCTTCCCTTTACAATGAGCAGTTCTTC CASSSASGSSLYNEQFF
TRBJ1-5 TRBV28 . . TGTGCCAGCCTAGGGGGGACTTCAGTTCTGCCCCAGCATTTT CASLGGTSVLPQHF
TRBJ2-3 TRBV4-3 . . TGCGCCAGCAGCCAAGTATTGGCCGCGAATACGCAGTATTTT CASSQVLAANTQYF
TRBJ1-5 TRBV20-1 . . TGCAGTGCTAGTACGAGCCATGGTCAGCCCCAGCATTTT CSASTSHGQPQHF
TRBJ1-1 TRBV9 . . TGTGCCAGCAGCGCTTGGGACGGGAACACTGAAGCTTTCTTT CASSAWDGNTEAFF
TRBJ1-6 TRBV5-1 . . TGCGCCAGCAGCTTGCGGGGGGCCGATTATAATTCACCCCTCCACTTT CASSLRGADYNSPLHF
TRBJ1-2 TRBV10-3 . . TGTGCCATCAGTGAGGGGTCCTATGGCTACACCTTC CAISEGSYGYTF
TRBJ2-1 TRBV6-5 once . TGTGCCAGCAGTTACTATCCGGACAATGAGCAGTTCTTC CASSYYPDNEQFF
TRBJ1-3 TRBV6-2/TRBV6-3 . . TGTGCCAGCAGTCTGCTACAGCTCTCTGGAAACACCATATATTTT CASSLLQLSGNTIYF
TRBJ1-2 TRBV5-5 . TRBD1 TGTGCCAGCAGCTTTCCCGGGACAGGGGAAGGCTACACCTTC CASSFPGTGEGYTF
TRBJ1-2 TRBV28 . TRBD1 TGTGCCAGCAGTTCCACGGACAGGGCTTTGAGGGGCTACACCTTC CASSSTDRALRGYTF
TRBJ1-2 TRBV2 . TRBD1 TGTGCCAGCAGCGAGCCCCCCGGACAGGGTTACGGCTACACCTTC CASSEPPGQGYGYTF
TRBJ2-3 TRBV7-8 . TRBD2 TGTGCCAGCAGCCTGGGACTAGCGGGGGGGCCCTATAAGTATTTT CASSLGLAGGPYKYF
TRBJ2-7 TRBV7-2 . . TGTGCCAGCACCTTCATCGGAGGGGAGCAGTACTTC CASTFIGGEQYF
TRBJ1-1 TRBV5-1 . TRBD1 TGCGCCAGCAGCTGGACAGGGGGATTCGAAGCTTTCTTT CASSWTGGFEAFF